These 27 T cell receptor beta chains share one sample of origin, sequenced in a study of cytomegalovirus exposure and HLA in healthy donors. With 60 Vbeta and 13 Jbeta primers, the PCR was carried out. TCRdb's table, derived via immunoSEQ multiplex PCR, lists solely in-frame clones and lacks some. The data hold fewer than 200,000 clones, with roughly 80% observed a single time. The sample was PBMCs. The receptor set was obtained from a woman younger than 45 in good health and CMV-seropositive.

The J gene is TRBJ1-5, the V gene TRBV19; TRBD1 matches at 8 bases. The junction had 9 bases not matched to a gene; V was cut back by 6 bases and J by 5 bases. Per germline, CDR1 LNHDA and CDR2 SQIVND (reference sequence). The CDR3 loop spans 15 amino acids. CDR3 nucleotides: TGTGCCAGTAGGGGCAGGGGGCATCAGGATCAGCCCCAGCATTTT. Protein product: CASRGRGHQDQPQHF.

The V and J genes are TRBV29-1 and TRBJ1-1; D is undetermined. Trimming stripped 7 bases from V and 0 bases from J, with 3 bases between. CDR1 is SQVTM, CDR2 ANQGSEA, per germline. This CDR3 contains 10 residues. CDR3 DNA sequence: TGCAGCGGAGTGAACACTGAAGCTTTCTTT. Protein product: CSGVNTEAFF.

The chain has TRBV18 and TRBJ1-2, with 10 bases lining up with TRBD1. The CDR3 consists of 16 residues. Looked up from germline, CDR1 is KGHSH and CDR2 is LQKENI. J gave up 2 bases and V 1 base, and 4 bases lay outside the gene matches. This CDR3 is CASSPLTGQGNYGYTF. The DNA of the CDR3 is TGTGCCAGCTCACCACTGACGGGACAGGGGAACTATGGCTACACCTTC.

The chain links TRBV6-5 to TRBJ1-2; D is uncertain. V lost 2 bases, J lost 3 bases, and 16 bases lay in between. Germline lookup yields CDR1 MNHEY and CDR2 SVGAGI. The CDR3 contains 16 residues. The CDR3 nucleotides are TGTGCCAGCAGTTACGGAAGGAGCTTTCCCCACTATGGCTACACCTTC. Translated, it gives CASSYGRSFPHYGYTF.

The rearrangement uses TRBV6-1 and TRBJ1-1; weak D call: TRBD1 (6 bases). Germline V lookup: CDR1 MNHNS, CDR2 SASEGT. The CDR3 runs 13 residues. V dropped 6 bases and J dropped 5 bases, with 13 bases sitting between them. This CDR3 is CASRTGRGTEAFF. The CDR3 DNA follows: TGTGCCAGCAGAACAGGGAGAGGGACTGAAGCTTTCTTT.

CDR3 coding DNA: TGTGCCAGCAGCTTAGGCAGGGGTGATGGCTACACCTTC. It translates to CASSLGRGDGYTF. This chain joins TRBV7-9 and TRBJ1-2, with a tentative D call TRBD1 (6 bases). V lost 1 base, J lost 6 bases, and 9 bases lay in between. The CDR3 contains 13 residues. Germline V gives CDR1 SEHNR, CDR2 FQNEAQ (reference sequence).

The chain couples TRBV5-5 to TRBJ1-1; TRBD1 is a possible D gene (6 bases). The length of the CDR3 is 14 residues. Between the trimmed V and J ends, which lost 4 bases and 4 bases, there was a span of 14 bases. Germline CDR1 is SGHKS and CDR2 is YYEKEE (reference sequence). CDR3 DNA sequence: TGTGCCAGCAGCCCACAGGGAGCGGCCACTGAAGCTTTCTTT. This translates into CASSPQGAATEAFF.

The chain uses TRBV7-3 and TRBJ2-7, with a tentative D call TRBD2 (7 bases). The length of the CDR3 is 17 residues. Trimming took 1 base from V and 0 from J, leaving 16 bases between them. CDR1 is SGHTA, CDR2 FQGTGA, per germline. This chain's CDR3 is CASSLRGGASVSYEQYF. Written as DNA, the CDR3 is TGTGCCAGCAGCTTAAGAGGGGGGGCGTCGGTCTCCTACGAGCAGTACTTC.

The genes are TRBV10-3 and TRBJ1-4, with TRBD1 as a possible D gene (5 bases). Germline CDR1 ENHRY, CDR2 SYGVKD. Trimming took 5 bases from V and 4 from J, leaving 14 bases between them. The CDR3 totals 15 residues. The CDR3, as DNA: TGTGCCATCAGTCAGGCGGGGGGAGATAATGAAAAACTGTTTTTT. Its translation is CAISQAGGDNEKLFF.

The genes are TRBV9 and TRBJ2-6, with 7 bases identical to TRBD1. Germline assignment: CDR1 SGDLS and CDR2 YYNGEE. The CDR3 consists of 17 residues. After removal of 4 bases from V and 4 bases from J, the junction contained 11 bases not matched to a gene. CDR3 nucleotides: TGTGCCAGCAGCTTTTACAGGGGTCGTAACGGGGCCAACGTCCTGACTTTC. Residues: CASSFYRGRNGANVLTF. The entire variable domain, with the rest obtained from reference TRBV9 and TRBJ2-6, is as follows: DSGVTQTPKHLITATGQRVTLRCSPRSGDLSVYWYQQSLDQGLQFLIQYYNGEERAKGNILERFSAQQFPDLHSELNLSSLELGDSALYFCASSFYRGRNGANVLTFGAGSRLTVL.

This chain links TRBV5-4 with TRBJ1-5; no reliable D call. The V gene lost 4 bases and the J gene lost 4 bases, with 6 bases spanning the gap. This CDR3 has 12 amino acids. Germline V gene data show CDR1 as SGHNT and CDR2 as YYREEE (reference sequence). The chain's CDR3 is CASSVNNQPQHF. The CDR3 coding sequence is TGTGCCAGCAGCGTAAATAATCAGCCCCAGCATTTT.

The chain employs TRBV9 and TRBJ1-1, with 12 positions matching TRBD1. With 4 bases clipped from V and 2 bases from J, the junction kept 9 bases outside the gene matches. The CDR3 loop spans 17 amino acids. Germline V lookup: CDR1 SGDLS, CDR2 YYNGEE. CDR3 residues: CASSNSGTGGANTEAFF. The CDR3 DNA reads TGTGCCAGCAGCAATAGCGGGACAGGGGGCGCCAACACTGAAGCTTTCTTT.

This rearrangement joins TRBV28 to TRBJ2-6; unclear D gene. Germline V gene lookup returns CDR1 MDHEN and CDR2 SYDVKM. V lost 4 bases and J lost 4, with 11 bases in between. The CDR3 is made up of 15 amino acids. The CDR3 region has the DNA TGTGCCAGCAGTTCCCTCTCTGTCGGGGCCAACGTCCTGACTTTC. Its translation: CASSSLSVGANVLTF. The entire variable domain, with the rest obtained from reference TRBV28 and TRBJ2-6, is as follows: DVKVTQSSRYLVKRTGEKVFLECVQDMDHENMFWYRQDPGLGLRLIYFSYDVKMKEKGDIPEGYSVSREKKERFSLILESASTNQTSMYLCASSSLSVGANVLTFGAGSRLTVL.

This sequence joins TRBV18 and TRBJ2-1, with 7 bases aligning to TRBD1. J gave up 1 base and V 3 bases, and 3 bases lay outside the gene matches. Germline CDR1 and CDR2: KGHSH and LQKENI. The CDR3 totals 15 residues. In nucleotides, the CDR3 is TGTGCCAGCTCACCCGGACAGGATTCCTACAATGAGCAGTTCTTC. Translated: CASSPGQDSYNEQFF. The entire variable domain, with the rest obtained from reference TRBV18 and TRBJ2-1, is as follows: NAGVMQNPRHLVRRRGQEARLRCSPMKGHSHVYWYRQLPEEGLKFMVYLQKENIIDESGMPKERFSAEFPKEGPSILRIQQVVRGDSAAYFCASSPGQDSYNEQFFGPGTRLTVL.

The V and J genes are TRBV5-1 and TRBJ1-1; 8 bases are a match to TRBD1. The CDR3 totals 15 residues. Germline trimming cut 6 bases from V and 1 base from J; bases unmatched to any gene: 8. Germline CDR1 reads SGHRS; CDR2 reads YFSETQ. The CDR3 loop is CASTSPGTGNTEAFF. The CDR3 DNA reads TGCGCCAGCACCTCGCCAGGGACAGGGAACACTGAAGCTTTCTTT.

There are a few counts of this clone. This chain uses TRBV28 with TRBJ1-2, with D maybe TRBD1 (5 bases). Deletions cut 0 bases from V and 5 bases from J, with 13 bases between. The CDR3 is 15 amino acids. Germline assignment: CDR1 MDHEN and CDR2 SYDVKM. The CDR3, as DNA: TGTGCCAGCAGTTTATGGGTGGAAGGGGCTTATGGCTACACCTTC. Protein sequence: CASSLWVEGAYGYTF.

The chain carries TRBV5-1 and TRBJ2-5, with a weak D call TRBD1 (6 bases). The CDR3 is 14 amino acids. With 1 base removed from V and 3 bases from J, the gap between germline ends came to 10 bases. Germline-derived CDR1 and CDR2 are SGHRS and YFSETQ. This CDR3 is CASSLTAGEETQYF. The CDR3 region has the DNA TGCGCCAGCAGCTTGACGGCAGGGGAAGAGACCCAGTACTTC.

This chain uses TRBV19 with TRBJ1-3; TRBD1 matches 7 bases. J was trimmed by 4 bases and V by 4 bases; bases with no gene match: 4. The CDR3 contains 14 residues. Germline values: CDR1 LNHDA, CDR2 SQIVND (reference sequence). CDR3 DNA sequence: TGTGCCAGTAGTACACAGGGGCGAGGAAACACCATATATTTT. This gives the protein CASSTQGRGNTIYF.

This chain uses TRBV7-9 with TRBJ2-1; D is possibly TRBD2 (5 bases). The V gene's germline CDR1 is SEHNR and CDR2 FQNEAQ (reference sequence). The CDR3 runs 13 residues. V shed 7 bases and J shed 7 bases, with 14 bases lying between them. CDR3 sequence (DNA): TGTGCCAGCACCCAAACCAGAGGGAATGAGCAGTTCTTC. Its translation is CASTQTRGNEQFF.

V is TRBV7-9 and J is TRBJ1-2; TRBD1 agrees at 7 bases. The CDR3 is 14 amino acids. The germline V gene has CDR1 SEHNR and CDR2 FQNEAQ (reference sequence). V gave up 4 bases and J gave up 3 bases; unmatched junction bases: 5. The DNA of the CDR3 is TGTGCCAGCAGCTATCATCAGGGGGACTATGGCTACACCTTC. Translation: CASSYHQGDYGYTF.

The J gene is TRBJ2-2, the V gene TRBV2; 8 positions match TRBD1. After removal of 3 bases from V and 5 bases from J, the junction contained 8 bases not matched to a gene. CDR3 size: 16 residues. Germline CDR1 reads SNHLY; CDR2 reads FYNNEI. CDR3 in DNA: TGTGCCAGCAGTGACTCGGCAGGGGGCTGGACCGGGGAGCTGTTTTTT. It yields the protein CASSDSAGGWTGELFF.

The chain carries TRBV7-2 and TRBJ2-1; 8 bases map to TRBD2. V shed 2 bases and J 4 bases; nucleotides not matched to a gene: 4. This CDR3 comprises 15 residues. Germline V gene sequence: CDR1 SGHTA, CDR2 FQGNSA. The CDR3 here is CASSLLAGGYNEQFF. DNA of the CDR3: TGTGCCAGCAGCTTACTAGCGGGCGGTTACAATGAGCAGTTCTTC.

The genes are TRBV5-6 and TRBJ1-6; unclear D gene. The CDR3 runs 14 residues. Germline-derived CDR1 and CDR2 are SGHDT and YYEEEE. Deletions cut 2 bases from V and 9 bases from J, with 12 bases between. CDR3 DNA sequence: TGTGCCAGCAGCTTCCCCCGGGGAGGTTCACCCCTCCACTTT. It specifies CASSFPRGGSPLHF.

This clone was counted a single time. The chain recombines TRBV10-3 with TRBJ1-2; 7 bases align to TRBD1. CDR1 ENHRY and CDR2 SYGVKD come from the germline V gene. CDR3 size: 12 residues. V lost 7 bases and J lost 2; bases outside the gene matches: 1. CDR3 nucleotides: TGTGCCATCATGACAGGGAACTATGGCTACACCTTC. This encodes CAIMTGNYGYTF.

The J gene is TRBJ2-5, the V gene TRBV19; no clear D. V lost 3 bases, J lost 3 bases, and 8 bases lay in between. There are 13 residues in the CDR3. Germline values: CDR1 LNHDA, CDR2 SQIVND (reference sequence). In DNA, the CDR3 is TGTGCCAGTAGTATCTCCAGGAAAGAGACCCAGTACTTC. This gives the protein CASSISRKETQYF. The entire variable domain, with the rest obtained from reference TRBV19 and TRBJ2-5, is as follows: DGGITQSPKYLFRKEGQNVTLSCEQNLNHDAMYWYRQDPGQGLRLIYYSQIVNDFQKGDIAEGYSVSREKKESFPLTVTSAQKNPTAFYLCASSISRKETQYFGPGTRLLVL.

This clone came up once. The chain employs TRBV18 and TRBJ2-5; tentative D call: TRBD2 (5 bases). From germline, CDR1 is KGHSH and CDR2 LQKENI. Trimming stripped 0 bases from V and 1 base from J, with 9 bases between. The CDR3 covers 15 residues. DNA of the CDR3: TGTGCCAGCTCACCACCGAACGGGGTCCAAGAGACCCAGTACTTC. Its translation: CASSPPNGVQETQYF.

The chain carries TRBV19 and TRBJ2-7; TRBD1 might be the D (6 bases). Germline lookup yields CDR1 LNHDA and CDR2 SQIVND (reference sequence). V was cut by 6 bases and J by 2 bases, with 17 bases left in between. The CDR3 extends over 15 amino acids. The DNA of the CDR3 is TGTGCCAGTAGAAGAAAGGCGGACAGTACCTACGAGCAGTACTTC. Encoded protein: CASRRKADSTYEQYF. The variable domain in full, with the rest retrieved from reference TRBV19 and TRBJ2-7, is DGGITQSPKYLFRKEGQNVTLSCEQNLNHDAMYWYRQDPGQGLRLIYYSQIVNDFQKGDIAEGYSVSREKKESFPLTVTSAQKNPTAFYLCASRRKADSTYEQYFGPGTRLTVT.